This T cell receptor (beta chain) was found in a study of blood T cells in healthy people across ages. General observations from the study: In older individuals, TCR beta diversity per million T cells was lower, falling roughly linearly with age.

Concerning this clonotype itself: Its specificity is unknown.

A second PCR, run for about 6 to 11 cycles, used a sample-barcoded 5' primer plus a J-beta primer mix. TCRdb called the 5' RACE reads again in MiXCR, with one record for every CDR3 protein. Among about 970,000 distinct CDR3 sequences listed, about 51% were seen once. The germline gives CDR1 SGHVS, CDR2 FQNEAQ. V gave up 1 base and J gave up 5 bases, with 9 bases separating them. CDR3 length equals 13 residues. The V and J genes are TRBV7-8 and TRBJ2-7; D gene unclear. The TCR comes from a woman aged 55-69 years in good health. Sequencing was performed on blood. The DNA for the CDR3 is TGTGCCAGCAGCTTAGTTTCGTGGGACGAGCAGTACTTC. Encoded protein: CASSLVSWDEQYF.